The clone carrying this T cell receptor beta chain occurred a few times. Its specificity is unknown. The PCR employed 60 Vbeta primers together with 13 Jbeta primers. The repertoire was sequenced with immunoSEQ multiplex PCR; TCRdb's copy has only in-frame clones and lacks some. The sample lists 150,000 to 200,000 clones; around 79% were seen once. This sample was taken from a study of cytomegalovirus exposure and HLA in healthy donors. Study as a whole: Of roughly 400 genotyped donors, about 81% grouped in the Caucasian-associated ancestry cluster. General study findings and limits: CMV serostatus alone was available as immune exposure information. A missense DCLRE1C variant was associated with V- and J-gene trimming of TCR beta chains in a later analysis, and an independent cohort replicated the association.

The V gene's germline CDR1 is SNHLY and CDR2 FYNNEI. The CDR3 runs to 14 residues. Trimming left V 1 base short and J 8 bases short, with 14 bases between. The TCR originated in a woman aged 45-59 years in good health and CMV-seronegative. The chain couples TRBV2 to TRBJ1-1; D is possibly TRBD1 (6 bases). Sequenced: PBMCs. DNA for the CDR3: TGTGCCAGCAGTGAAGTCTCGGGACACTTCGAAGCTTTCTTT. This translates into CASSEVSGHFEAFF.